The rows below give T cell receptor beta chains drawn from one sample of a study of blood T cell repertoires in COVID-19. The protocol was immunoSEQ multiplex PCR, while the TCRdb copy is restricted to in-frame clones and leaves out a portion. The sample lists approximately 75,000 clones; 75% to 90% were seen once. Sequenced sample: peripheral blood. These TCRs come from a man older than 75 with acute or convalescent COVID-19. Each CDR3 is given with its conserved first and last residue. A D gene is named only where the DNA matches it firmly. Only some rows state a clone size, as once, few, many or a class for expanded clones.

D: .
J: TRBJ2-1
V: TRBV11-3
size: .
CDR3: CASSRSGYNEQFF
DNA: TGTGCCAGCAGCCGCTCGGGTTACAATGAGCAGTTCTTC

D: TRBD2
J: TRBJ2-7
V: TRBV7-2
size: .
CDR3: CASSFSGRAGEQYF
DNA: TGTGCCAGCAGCTTTAGCGGGAGGGCTGGAGAGCAGTACTTC

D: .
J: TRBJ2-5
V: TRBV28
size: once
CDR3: CASRTQGRQETQYF
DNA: TGTGCCAGCAGGACACAGGGACGGCAAGAGACCCAGTACTTC

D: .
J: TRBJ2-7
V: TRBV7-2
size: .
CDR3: CASNRGTGTYEQYF
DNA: TGTGCCAGCAACCGCGGCACGGGGACCTACGAGCAGTACTTC

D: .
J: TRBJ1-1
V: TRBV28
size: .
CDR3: CASSFAGGRLNTEAFF
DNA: TGTGCCAGCAGTTTTGCCGGGGGTCGGTTGAACACTGAAGCTTTCTTT

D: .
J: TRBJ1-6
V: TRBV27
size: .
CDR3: CASSGLSYNSPLHF
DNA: TGTGCCAGCAGTGGCCTCTCCTATAATTCACCCCTCCACTTT

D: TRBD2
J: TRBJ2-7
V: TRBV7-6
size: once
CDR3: CASSQRGGSSYEQYF
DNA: TGTGCCAGCAGCCAGAGGGGCGGGAGCTCCTACGAGCAGTACTTC

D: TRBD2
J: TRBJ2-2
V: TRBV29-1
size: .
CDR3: CSVGRLAGGGDTGELFF
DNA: TGCAGCGTTGGGCGGCTAGCGGGAGGGGGGGACACCGGGGAGCTGTTTTTT

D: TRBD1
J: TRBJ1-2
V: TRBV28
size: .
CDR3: CASREGQSYGYTF
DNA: TGTGCCAGCAGGGAGGGACAGAGCTATGGCTACACCTTC

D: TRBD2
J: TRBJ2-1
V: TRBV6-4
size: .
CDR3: CASSPRDYSYNEQFF
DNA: TGTGCCAGCAGTCCTCGGGACTACTCCTACAATGAGCAGTTCTTC

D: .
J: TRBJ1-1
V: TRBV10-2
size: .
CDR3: CASSVGTGRGNTEAFF
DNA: TGCGCCAGCAGTGTTGGAACAGGGAGGGGGAACACTGAAGCTTTCTTT

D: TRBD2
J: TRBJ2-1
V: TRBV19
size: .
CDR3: CASSVLLAGVMFF
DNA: TGTGCCAGTAGCGTCTTACTAGCGGGAGTTATGTTCTTC

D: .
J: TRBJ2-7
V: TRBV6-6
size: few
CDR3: CASSYGRGGYEQYF
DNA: TGTGCCAGCAGTTACGGACGGGGAGGCTACGAGCAGTACTTC

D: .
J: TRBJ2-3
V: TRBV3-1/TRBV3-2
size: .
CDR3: CASSQEWGGSTDTQYF
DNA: TGTGCCAGCAGCCAAGAGTGGGGAGGCAGCACAGATACGCAGTATTTT

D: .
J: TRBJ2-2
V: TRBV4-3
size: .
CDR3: CASSQDWRDTGELFF
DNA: TGCGCCAGCAGCCAAGATTGGAGGGACACCGGGGAGCTGTTTTTT

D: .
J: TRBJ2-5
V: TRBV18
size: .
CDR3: CASSPGRDQETQYF
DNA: TGTGCCAGCTCACCAGGCAGGGACCAAGAGACCCAGTACTTC

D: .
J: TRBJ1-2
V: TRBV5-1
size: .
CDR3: CASSVSNYGYTF
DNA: TGCGCCAGCAGCGTATCCAACTATGGCTACACCTTC

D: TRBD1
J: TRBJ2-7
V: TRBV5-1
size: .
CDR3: CASSSTQGYEQYF
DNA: TGCGCCAGCAGCTCAACACAGGGGTACGAGCAGTACTTC

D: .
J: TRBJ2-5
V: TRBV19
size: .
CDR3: CASKGRRNLLETQYF
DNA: TGTGCCAGTAAGGGGCGGCGAAACCTCTTAGAGACCCAGTACTTC

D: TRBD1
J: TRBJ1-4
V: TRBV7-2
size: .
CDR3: CASCLGTADNEKLFF
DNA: TGTGCCAGCTGCCTAGGGACAGCCGATAATGAAAAACTGTTTTTT

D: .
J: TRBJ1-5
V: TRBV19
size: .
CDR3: CASSMEGQPQHF
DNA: TGTGCCAGTAGTATGGAGGGACAGCCCCAGCATTTT

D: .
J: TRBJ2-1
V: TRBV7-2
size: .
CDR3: CASSSQTGPRGGSEQFF
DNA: TGTGCCAGCAGCTCACAAACGGGACCCCGAGGGGGAAGTGAGCAGTTCTTC

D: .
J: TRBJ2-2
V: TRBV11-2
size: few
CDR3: CASSPRLEAGELFF
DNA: TGTGCCAGCAGTCCGCGACTAGAGGCCGGGGAGCTGTTTTTT

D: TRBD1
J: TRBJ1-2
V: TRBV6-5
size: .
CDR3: CASSWTGGTNYGYTF
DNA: TGTGCCAGCAGTTGGACAGGGGGCACGAACTATGGCTACACCTTC

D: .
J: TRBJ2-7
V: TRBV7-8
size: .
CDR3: CASSLEQVSSYEQYF
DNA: TGTGCCAGCAGCTTAGAGCAGGTCTCCTCCTACGAGCAGTACTTC

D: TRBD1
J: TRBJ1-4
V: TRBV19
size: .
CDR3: CASRDRRVNEKLFF
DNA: TGTGCCAGCCGGGACAGAAGGGTCAATGAAAAACTGTTTTTT

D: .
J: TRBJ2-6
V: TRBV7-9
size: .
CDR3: CASSLGGSSGTGANVLTF
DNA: TGTGCCAGCAGCTTAGGGGGCTCCTCCGGCACCGGGGCCAACGTCCTGACTTTC

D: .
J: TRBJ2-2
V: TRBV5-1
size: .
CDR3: CASSYQGGSVTGELFF
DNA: TGCGCCAGCAGCTACCAAGGGGGTTCGGTCACCGGGGAGCTGTTTTTT